A selection of T cell receptor beta chains follows, all from one sample in a study of blood T cell repertoires in COVID-19. Profiled with immunoSEQ multiplex PCR; TCRdb holds only in-frame clones, not every one. The sample records 20,000 to 30,000 clones, around 90% being singletons. The sequenced material came from peripheral blood. Receptor source: a man aged 65-85 years with active COVID-19. CDR3s include the opening cysteine and the closing phenylalanine or tryptophan. D genes are given only for firm matches. Clone size is stated in some rows and not others, as once, few, many or a class when expanded.

>TRBJ2-7|-|-|TRBV2
CASSASTESYEQYF
TGTGCCAGCAGTGCGTCGACAGAGTCCTACGAGCAGTACTTC
>TRBJ2-1|-|TRBD2|TRBV28
CAARGRETYNEQFF
TGTGCCGCCCGTGGGAGGGAAACCTACAATGAGCAGTTCTTC
>TRBJ2-1|-|TRBD1|TRBV7-9
CASSLRGQGGYNEQFF
TGTGCCAGCAGCTTAAGGGGACAGGGGGGCTACAATGAGCAGTTCTTC
>TRBJ2-6|once|-|TRBV11-2
CASSFRRGANVLTF
TGTGCCAGCAGCTTCCGGAGGGGGGCCAACGTCCTGACTTTC
>TRBJ2-5|-|TRBD2|TRBV6-6
CASRGGGGETQYF
TGTGCCAGCAGGGGCGGGGGGGGTGAGACCCAGTACTTC
>TRBJ1-1|-|TRBD1|TRBV5-1
CASSRETGGNTEAFF
TGCGCCAGCAGCCGAGAAACAGGGGGCAACACTGAAGCTTTCTTT
>TRBJ2-2|once|-|TRBV27
CASRLLSPTGELFF
TGTGCCAGCAGGCTACTTTCCCCCACCGGGGAGCTGTTTTTT
>TRBJ1-5|-|-|TRBV7-2
CASSFLGRQPQHF
TGTGCCAGCAGCTTTTTGGGGCGGCAGCCCCAGCATTTT
>TRBJ2-1|-|TRBD1|TRBV2
CASTTPGTGYNEQFF
TGTGCCAGCACCACTCCCGGGACAGGCTACAATGAGCAGTTCTTC
>TRBJ2-7|-|TRBD2|TRBV9
CASSVSGGSSYEQYF
TGTGCCAGCAGCGTAAGTGGCGGGAGCTCCTACGAGCAGTACTTC
>TRBJ2-4|-|-|TRBV28
CASSIRRATSMYF
TGTGCCAGCAGCATAAGGAGGGCGACCAGTATGTACTTC
>TRBJ2-7|-|TRBD2|TRBV28
CASSSSGRNYEQYF
TGTGCCAGCAGTTCTAGCGGGAGGAACTACGAGCAGTACTTC
>TRBJ2-1|-|-|TRBV5-1
CASSFSYNEQFF
TGCGCCAGCAGCTTCAGCTACAATGAGCAGTTCTTC
>TRBJ2-2|-|-|TRBV24-1
CATRGAFRGGELFF
TGTGCCACCCGGGGAGCTTTCAGGGGCGGGGAGCTGTTTTTT
>TRBJ1-6|-|TRBD1|TRBV28
CASRGQAALYNSPLHF
TGTGCCAGCAGGGGACAGGCTGCTCTCTATAATTCACCCCTCCACTTT
>TRBJ2-1|-|-|TRBV18
CASSPRARLTSYNEQFF
TGTGCCAGCTCACCAAGAGCTAGACTAACCTCCTACAATGAGCAGTTCTTC
>TRBJ1-2|-|-|TRBV3-1/TRBV3-2
CASSQHSRGSYGYTF
TGTGCCAGCAGCCAGCACTCTCGGGGGAGCTATGGCTACACCTTC
>TRBJ2-7|-|TRBD1|TRBV5-4
CASSRGGTGSYEQYF
TGTGCCAGCAGCCGAGGCGGGACAGGATCCTACGAGCAGTACTTC
>TRBJ1-4|-|-|TRBV19
CASSRFVREKLFF
TGTGCCAGTTCTCGTTTCGTCCGGGAAAAACTGTTTTTT
>TRBJ2-1|-|TRBD1|TRBV5-1
CASSPGQTYNEQFF
TGCGCCAGCAGCCCGGGACAGACCTACAATGAGCAGTTCTTC
>TRBJ2-2|-|TRBD2|TRBV6-6
CASSSRSLAGTGELFF
TGTGCCAGCAGTTCCCGGAGCCTAGCGGGCACCGGGGAGCTGTTTTTT
>TRBJ1-4|-|-|TRBV3-1/TRBV3-2
CASSRDGWGGATNEKLFF
TGTGCCAGCAGCCGCGATGGATGGGGGGGCGCAACTAATGAAAAACTGTTTTTT
>TRBJ2-5|-|TRBD1|TRBV27
CAILQTGGSQETQYF
TGTGCCATCCTCCAGACAGGGGGGAGTCAAGAGACCCAGTACTTC
>TRBJ1-5|-|-|TRBV18
CASSPPGYSNQPQHF
TGTGCCAGCTCCCCCCCGGGGTATAGCAATCAGCCCCAGCATTTT
>TRBJ2-1|-|TRBD2|TRBV5-5
CASSLGTSFWQFF
TGTGCCAGCAGCTTGGGGACTAGCTTTTGGCAGTTCTTC
>TRBJ2-7|-|TRBD2|TRBV4-1
CASSQGLAAAYEQYF
TGCGCCAGCAGCCAGGGACTAGCGGCTGCCTACGAGCAGTACTTC
>TRBJ2-7|once|-|TRBV11-2
CASSLVSSGYEQYF
TGTGCCAGCAGCTTAGTCTCCTCCGGGTACGAGCAGTACTTC